This TCR beta chain was captured in a study of human T cells and chemical hapten exposure. Points on this clonotype: What it recognizes is unknown.

General study points: TCRs exceeding 1 in 1000 frequency stayed unchanged with DPC sensitization.

Specified time point: pre-sensitization, week 0. Treatment defined: therapeutic diphenylcyclopropenone sensitization with weekly scalp DPC. TCRdb redid the calling of the RACE reads with MiXCR, one entry per CDR3 protein. This table has more than 300,000 distinct CDR3 sequences, roughly 5.3% appearing once. The TCR was taken from a woman aged 45-60 years with alopecia areata. Some clones in this sample may be carry-over from other donors' samples. The sample was whole blood, taken in connection with sensitization to the hapten diphenylcyclopropenone (DPC).

This CDR3 reads CASSFGEGTEAFF. Here the CDR3 DNA reads TGTGCCAGCAGTTTCGGGGAAGGCACTGAAGCTTTCTTT. This rearrangement joins TRBV12-3 or TRBV12-4 to TRBJ1-1; D unresolved. The length of the CDR3 is 13 residues. Trimming removed 3 bases at V and 4 bases at J, with 9 bases between.